The rows below give T cell receptor beta chains drawn from one sample of a study of identical twins. TCRdb analysed the 5' RACE reads with MiXCR anew, one entry per CDR3 protein. The table lists about 660,000 distinct CDR3 sequences, 8.5% to 9% of them singletons, with about 0.98% in the top ten. In addition, the sample was reused for a study of yellow fever vaccine responses in identical twins.

The sequencing sample was made of PBMCs. Receptors were obtained from a woman aged 18-29 years in good health. Each CDR3 is given with its conserved first and last residue. The D gene is left open where the match is weak. Clone size is given for some rows only: seen once, a few or many times, or a class if the clone is expanded.

CDR3 protein: CASSYRGGRETQYF; CDR3 DNA: TGTGCCAGCAGTTACAGGGGGGGCAGGGAGACCCAGTACTTC; J gene: TRBJ2-5; D gene: NA; V gene: TRBV2; clone size: NA
CDR3 protein: CASSLRQGQPQHF; CDR3 DNA: TGTGCCAGCAGTCTCCGACAGGGACAGCCCCAGCATTTT; J gene: TRBJ1-5; D gene: TRBD1; V gene: TRBV28; clone size: few
CDR3 protein: CASSWIQREFLPNEQFF; CDR3 DNA: TGCGCCAGCAGCTGGATACAGCGGGAGTTCTTACCCAATGAGCAGTTCTTC; J gene: TRBJ2-1; D gene: TRBD2; V gene: TRBV5-1; clone size: NA
CDR3 protein: CASSLVGGGPDTQYF; CDR3 DNA: TGTGCCAGCAGCTTAGTCGGGGGGGGCCCAGATACGCAGTATTTT; J gene: TRBJ2-3; D gene: TRBD2; V gene: TRBV7-2; clone size: NA
CDR3 protein: CASTRTGTYYEQYF; CDR3 DNA: TGTGCCAGCACTCGGACGGGCACGTACTACGAGCAGTACTTC; J gene: TRBJ2-7; D gene: NA; V gene: TRBV12-3/TRBV12-4; clone size: few
CDR3 protein: CASSMTGGTYEQYF; CDR3 DNA: TGTGCCAGTAGTATGACAGGGGGCACCTACGAGCAGTACTTC; J gene: TRBJ2-7; D gene: TRBD1; V gene: TRBV19; clone size: once
CDR3 protein: CASSPQVEQYF; CDR3 DNA: TGTGCCAGCAGCCCTCAAGTGGAGCAGTACTTC; J gene: TRBJ2-7; D gene: NA; V gene: TRBV7-9; clone size: NA
CDR3 protein: CASSTFDSYGYTF; CDR3 DNA: TGTGCCAGCAGTACCTTTGACAGCTATGGCTACACCTTC; J gene: TRBJ1-2; D gene: NA; V gene: TRBV6-2/TRBV6-3; clone size: few
CDR3 protein: CASSLPQGQGSYEQYF; CDR3 DNA: TGTGCCAGTAGTCTCCCCCAGGGACAGGGATCCTACGAGCAGTACTTC; J gene: TRBJ2-7; D gene: TRBD1; V gene: TRBV19; clone size: few
CDR3 protein: CASSDLAGTDKNIQYF; CDR3 DNA: TGTGCCAGCAGCGACCTAGCCGGGACGGATAAAAACATTCAGTACTTC; J gene: TRBJ2-4; D gene: NA; V gene: TRBV11-2; clone size: few
CDR3 protein: CASSFSGTPSSGNTIYF; CDR3 DNA: TGTGCCAGCAGTTTCTCCGGGACACCGAGCTCTGGAAACACCATATATTTT; J gene: TRBJ1-3; D gene: NA; V gene: TRBV12-3/TRBV12-4; clone size: NA
CDR3 protein: CATSRNTGVKNTEAFF; CDR3 DNA: TGTGCCACCAGCAGGAACACAGGGGTAAAGAACACTGAAGCTTTCTTT; J gene: TRBJ1-1; D gene: TRBD1; V gene: TRBV15; clone size: few
CDR3 protein: CASSEAGGSEKLFF; CDR3 DNA: TGTGCCAGCAGTGAAGCCGGGGGGAGTGAAAAACTGTTTTTT; J gene: TRBJ1-4; D gene: NA; V gene: TRBV25-1; clone size: few
CDR3 protein: CASSRPEADTQYF; CDR3 DNA: TGCGCCAGCAGTCGGCCAGAGGCAGATACGCAGTATTTT; J gene: TRBJ2-3; D gene: NA; V gene: TRBV5-1; clone size: few